The present TCR beta chain was sequenced within a study of cytomegalovirus exposure and HLA in healthy donors. It was with 60 Vbeta and 13 Jbeta primers that the PCR ran. TCRdb keeps only in-frame clones here, not all; method: immunoSEQ multiplex PCR. The sample includes 100,000 to 150,000 clones, around four fifths of them seen just once. The germline V and J ends were trimmed by 3 bases and 2 bases, with 8 bases remaining between them. CDR3 length equals 13 residues. The germline V gene encodes CDR1 SGDLS and CDR2 YYNGEE. Concerning this clone itself: Its antigen remains unknown.

General observations from the study: HLA alleles were associated with fewer than 20,000 TCR beta sequences in a later analysis at 0.05 false discovery rate. The authors reported that TCR beta sequences could predict HLA-A and HLA-B alleles. These predictions were accurate for most subjects in the first cohort. Most TCR sequences showed up rarely, but some public TCRs showed up in many donors.

Sequences were obtained from PBMCs. This chain uses TRBV9 with TRBJ1-1; D not resolved. The receptor's source is a boy aged 2 to 10 in good health and CMV-seronegative. CDR3 in amino acids: CASSGTYNTEAFF. Written as DNA, the CDR3 is TGTGCCAGCAGCGGAACATATAACACTGAAGCTTTCTTT. Looking up the rest from reference TRBV9 and TRBJ1-1 gives the full variable domain: DSGVTQTPKHLITATGQRVTLRCSPRSGDLSVYWYQQSLDQGLQFLIQYYNGEERAKGNILERFSAQQFPDLHSELNLSSLELGDSALYFCASSGTYNTEAFFGQGTRLTVV.